This entry describes one T cell receptor beta chain. Primers included in the PCR were 60 Vbeta and 13 Jbeta primers. Data came from immunoSEQ multiplex PCR; TCRdb stores just in-frame clones and leaves some out. The data hold 63,000 or so clones, with around 79% observed a single time. The source of the sample is a study of cytomegalovirus exposure and HLA in healthy donors. V shed 2 bases and J shed 4 bases, with 18 bases lying between them. The CDR3 covers 16 residues. In germline, CDR1 is SGHNT, CDR2 YYREEE (reference sequence). The rearrangement links TRBV5-4 to TRBJ2-5; TRBD2 might be the D (7 bases). The clonotype was recovered from a woman aged 30 to 39 in good health and CMV-seropositive. Sequences were obtained from PBMCs. In nucleotides, the CDR3 is TGTGCCAGCAGCTTTGGGGGGCGGGAGTCTGGAGAGACCCAGTACTTC. It is translated as CASSFGGRESGETQYF.